These 32 T cell receptor beta chains share one sample of origin, sequenced in a study of CD8+CD57+ T cells in acquired aplastic anemia. Patients included in sequencing had previously demonstrated CD8+CD57+ cell expansion by flow cytometry. Profiles of TCR beta VDJ and CDR3 were generated from a genomic DNA template. A single record per CDR3 protein comes from TCRdb applying MiXCR to the reads. The sample lists approximately 180,000 distinct CDR3 sequences, roughly 50% occurring once. The sequenced material came from sorted CD4+, CD8+, or CD8+CD57+ T cells (not recorded which) from PBMCs. These receptors were collected from a human donor with aplastic anemia.

This clonotype came up many times. One junction end disagrees with the germline gene, perhaps due to a read error. J is TRBJ2-3 and V is TRBV5-4; 7 bases line up with TRBD2. The CDR3 length is 16 residues. Germline lookup yields CDR1 SGHNT and CDR2 YYREEE (reference sequence). CDR3 in amino acids: CASSLARAGAADTQYF. The CDR3 nucleotides are TGCGCCAGCAGCTTGGCCCGGGCGGGAGCAGCAGATACGCAGTATTTT.

This clonotype was recorded a few times. V is TRBV7-9 and J is TRBJ2-7; 7 positions match TRBD1. The CDR3 covers 15 residues. V shed 4 bases, J shed 1 base, and the junction held 7 bases outside the gene matches. Germline assignment: CDR1 SEHNR and CDR2 FQNEAQ (reference sequence). The CDR3 nucleotides are TGTGCCAGCAGCTCTCGACAGGGCCCGTCCTACGAGCAGTACTTC. It encodes CASSSRQGPSYEQYF. Based on the CDR3 plus reference TRBV7-9 and TRBJ2-7, the full variable domain is DTGVSQNPRHKITKRGQNVTFRCDPISEHNRLYWYRQTLGQGPEFLTYFQNEAQLEKSRLLSDRFSAERPKGSFSTLEIQRTEQGDSAMYLCASSSRQGPSYEQYFGPGTRLTVT.

This chain uses TRBV3-1 with TRBJ1-1; 7 positions match TRBD1. The CDR3 length is 12 residues. Trimming at V came to 0 bases and at J to 8 bases, leaving 0 bases not matched to a gene. Germline assignment: CDR1 LGHDT and CDR2 YNNKEL (reference sequence). For the CDR3, the DNA is TGTGCCAGCAGCCAAGAGACAGGGGAAGCTTTCTTT. Amino acid sequence: CASSQETGEAFF.

In its sample, this clonotype was seen a few times. The rearrangement joins TRBV27 to TRBJ2-1, with TRBD2 matching over 7 bases. Germline V gives CDR1 MNHEY, CDR2 SMNVEV (reference sequence). Germline trimming cut 8 bases from V and 2 bases from J; bases unmatched to any gene: 6. The CDR3 is 14 amino acids. The CDR3 region is CASGGSRTYNEQFF. The CDR3 DNA is TGTGCCAGCGGCGGGAGTAGAACCTACAATGAGCAGTTCTTC.

V usage is TRBV25-1 and J usage is TRBJ2-4; TRBD1 matches 9 bases. Germline trimming cut 7 bases from V and 6 bases from J; bases unmatched to any gene: 13. The length of the CDR3 is 16 residues. Germline CDR1 is MGHDK and CDR2 is SYGVNS. The chain's CDR3 is CASKDWDRAVTNIQYF. The CDR3 nucleotides read TGTGCCAGCAAGGATTGGGACAGGGCCGTCACAAACATTCAGTACTTC.

With regard to this clonotype: This may be a read error: a much more frequent sequence differs by one nucleotide. The J gene is TRBJ2-5, the V gene TRBV6-4, with 8 bases fitting TRBD1. The CDR3 has 14 amino acids. V was clipped by 5 bases and J by 11 bases; unmatched bases: 13. CDR1 MRHNA and CDR2 SNTAGT come from the germline V gene. The CDR3 loop is CASSQGASYNEQYF. The CDR3 nucleotides read TGTGCCAGCAGTCAGGGGGCTTCCTACAATGAGCAGTACTTC.

In this sample, this clonotype turned up many times. The CDR3 reads CASARGETDTQYF. DNA for the CDR3: TGTGCCAGCGCCCGGGGGGAAACAGATACGCAGTATTTT. The chain has TRBV7-2 and TRBJ2-3; 7 bases are a match to TRBD2. The CDR3 is 13 amino acids. V was clipped by 8 bases and J by 3 bases; unmatched bases: 5. CDR1 SGHTA and CDR2 FQGNSA come from the germline V gene.

The chain carries TRBV19 and TRBJ2-1; D might be TRBD1 or TRBD2, each matching 5 bases. Germline V gives CDR1 LNHDA, CDR2 SQIVND (reference sequence). V lost 4 bases to trimming and J lost 9 bases, with 10 bases between them. The CDR3 has 12 residues. CDR3 loop: CASSTGAGEQFF. CDR3 nucleotides: TGTGCCAGTAGTACCGGGGCGGGTGAGCAGTTCTTC.

This clonotype was counted at least ten times. The chain has TRBV12-3 or TRBV12-4 and TRBJ1-5; D might be TRBD1 (6 bases). This CDR3 is built from 15 residues. V lost 10 bases, J lost 7 bases, and 23 bases lay in between. The DNA of the CDR3 is TGTGCCACCTCGACTCAAGGGGGATTCGGACAGCCCCAGCATTTT. Protein: CATSTQGGFGQPQHF.

This clonotype was counted many times. The V and J genes are TRBV6-5 and TRBJ1-2, with D unclear. CDR1 and CDR2 (germline): MNHEY, SVGAGI. The CDR3 loop spans 12 amino acids. The V gene lost 3 bases and the J gene lost 3 bases, with 5 bases spanning the gap. The CDR3 is CASSYSHYGYTF. The CDR3 region has the DNA TGTGCCAGCAGTTATTCTCACTATGGCTACACCTTC.

This clonotype occurred once. This likely comes from a read error, as the CDR3 has no conserved phenylalanine or tryptophan at its end. This chain joins TRBV7-8 and TRBJ1-4; maybe TRBD1 (5 bases). Germline CDR1 SGHVS, CDR2 FQNEAQ. The CDR3 runs to 12 residues. The V gene lost 8 bases and the J gene lost 3 bases, with 7 bases spanning the gap. CDR3 protein: CASGASNEKLFS. CDR3 bases: TGTGCCAGCGGGGCTTCTAATGAAAAACTGTTTTCT.

In its sample, this clonotype was seen a few times. An end of the junction does not agree with germline; a read error may underlie this. The gene calls are TRBV7-7 and TRBJ2-7; the D is unclear. The CDR3 has 13 amino acids. Germline assignment: CDR1 SSHAT and CDR2 FNYEAQ (reference sequence). The CDR3 sequence: CASSSGRATEQYF. For the CDR3, the DNA is TGTGCTAGCAGCTCCGGCCGGGCTACCGAGCAGTACTTC.

This clonotype was counted ten times or more. The genes are TRBV12-5 and TRBJ2-2, with no clear D. This CDR3 has 13 amino acids. V lost 5 bases and J 1 base, leaving 5 bases between the germline ends. CDR1 and CDR2 (germline): LGHNT, FRNRAP. In DNA, the CDR3 is TGTGCTAGTGGTCAACAGAACACCGGGGAGCTGTTTTTT. Protein sequence: CASGQQNTGELFF.

In its sample, this clonotype was seen a few times. The chain recombines TRBV20-1 with TRBJ1-1; the match to TRBD1 covers 8 bases. The germline V gene encodes CDR1 DFQATT and CDR2 SNEGSKA (reference sequence). The V segment lost 4 bases and the J segment 7 bases; nucleotides outside the gene matches: 8. The CDR3 has 13 amino acids. CDR3 in amino acids: CSATKQGEREAFF. CDR3 bases: TGCAGTGCTACAAAACAGGGGGAACGTGAAGCTTTCTTT.

This clonotype was seen many times. The J gene is TRBJ2-2, the V gene TRBV19; TRBD2 aligns across 10 bases. With 8 bases clipped from V and 1 base from J, the junction kept 4 bases outside the gene matches. CDR1 and CDR2 from the germline V gene are LNHDA and SQIVND (reference sequence). The CDR3 sequence is 15 residues long. For the CDR3, the DNA is TGTGCCAGTTACTCTAGCGGGGGGAACACCGGGGAGCTGTTTTTT. It translates to CASYSSGGNTGELFF.

V is TRBV20-1 and J is TRBJ1-1, with D possibly being TRBD1 (5 bases). Germline assignment: CDR1 DFQATT and CDR2 SNEGSKA (reference sequence). This CDR3 is 14 amino acids long. Trimming removed 6 bases at V and 2 bases at J, with 16 bases between. The CDR3 sequence: CSADLIQVNTEAFF. DNA for the CDR3: TGCAGTGCCGATCTTATACAGGTAAACACTGAAGCTTTCTTT.

This chain connects TRBV4-1 to TRBJ2-2; 8 bases align to TRBD2. The junction had 7 bases not matched to a gene; V was cut back by 4 bases and J by 6 bases. Germline V gene data show CDR1 as MGHRA and CDR2 as YSYEKL. CDR3 size: 15 residues. CDR3 amino acids: CASSPAGGLAGELFF. The CDR3 DNA follows: TGCGCCAGCAGCCCGGCGGGGGGTCTTGCCGGGGAGCTGTTTTTT.

This clonotype was counted ten times or more. V usage is TRBV6-1 and J usage is TRBJ1-5; TRBD1 matches 7 bases. CDR1 is MNHNS and CDR2 is SASEGT in the germline V gene. The CDR3 loop spans 14 amino acids. Trimming took 5 bases from V and 5 from J; bases not matched to a gene: 6. For the CDR3, the DNA is TGTGCCAGCAGTATACAGGGGATTGATCAGCCCCAGCATTTT. It codes for CASSIQGIDQPQHF.

CDR3 amino acids: CASSIPSGQGNTEAFF. CDR3 nucleotide sequence: TGCGCCAGCAGTATTCCTTCCGGACAAGGAAACACTGAAGCTTTCTTT. The V gene is TRBV10-2, the J gene TRBJ1-1, with D tentatively TRBD1 (5 bases). The V end was cut by 5 bases, the J end by 2 bases, with 18 bases between. In germline, CDR1 is WSHSY, CDR2 SAAADI. The CDR3 length is 16 residues.

Concerning this clonotype itself: Germline and junction disagree at one end, which may indicate a read error. The chain has TRBV7-7 and TRBJ2-3; D possibly corresponds to TRBD1 (6 bases). The CDR3 contains 15 residues. The germline CDR1 and CDR2 sequences are SSHAT and FNYEAQ (reference sequence). Written as DNA, the CDR3 is TGTGCCGGCAGCTCGGAAGGGGGTCGCACAGATACGCAGTATTTT. Protein: CAGSSEGGRTDTQYF. Combining the CDR3 with reference TRBV7-7 and TRBJ2-3 gives the whole variable domain GAGVSQSPRYKVTKRGQDVTLRCDPISSHATLYWYQQALGQGPEFLTYFNYEAQPDKSGLPSDRFSAERPEGSISTLTIQRTEQRDSAMYRCAGSSEGGRTDTQYFGPGTRLTVL.

Ten or more counts support this clonotype. The chain employs TRBV24-1 and TRBJ2-3; 15 nucleotides agree with TRBD2. Germline CDR1 reads KGHDR; CDR2 reads SFDVKD. V lost 3 bases, J lost 13 bases, and 4 bases stayed unmatched. This CDR3 is built from 14 residues. The CDR3 loop reads CATSDGLAGGPKYF. The CDR3 DNA reads TGTGCCACCAGTGATGGACTAGCGGGGGGGCCTAAGTATTTT.

The V and J genes are TRBV29-1 and TRBJ1-4; TRBD1 matches 7 bases. This CDR3 contains 12 residues. Per the germline V gene, CDR1 is SQVTM and CDR2 is ANQGSEA. Trimming removed 4 bases from V and 7 bases from J; junction bases left unmatched: 3. This CDR3 is CSVARTGEKLFF. For the CDR3, the DNA is TGCAGCGTTGCCCGGACAGGTGAAAAACTGTTTTTT. Combining the CDR3 with reference TRBV29-1 and TRBJ1-4 gives the whole variable domain SAVISQKPSRDICQRGTSLTIQCQVDSQVTMMFWYRQQPGQSLTLIATANQGSEATYESGFVIDKFPISRPNLTFSTLTVSNMSPEDSSIYLCSVARTGEKLFFGSGTQLSVL.

This clonotype was seen just once. A much more abundant neighbour one base away suggests this may be a read error. The gene calls are TRBV5-1 and TRBJ2-7; the match to TRBD1 covers 7 bases. The CDR3 is 16 residues long. Germline CDR1 is SGHRS and CDR2 is YFSETQ. This CDR3 reads CASGLDNTGVPYEQYF. The CDR3 nucleotides are TGCGCCAGCGGCTTGGATAACACAGGGGTTCCCTACGAGCAGTACTTC.

The gene calls are TRBV20-1 and TRBJ1-5, with D possibly TRBD1 on 5 matching bases. The ends were cut back, 3 bases at V and 7 bases at J, with 13 bases in the middle. The length of the CDR3 is 13 residues. Germline V gene lookup returns CDR1 DFQATT and CDR2 SNEGSKA (reference sequence). CDR3: CSASLGVEQPQHF. DNA of the CDR3: TGCAGTGCTAGTTTAGGGGTCGAACAGCCCCAGCATTTT.

This clonotype appeared many times. The V gene is TRBV5-1, the J gene TRBJ1-1, with TRBD1 matching 7 bases. The CDR3 spans 14 residues. The V and J ends lost 5 bases and 3 bases, in that order; junction bases with no gene match: 7. Germline V CDR1 and CDR2: SGHRS, YFSETQ. The CDR3 region has the DNA TGCGCCAGCAGTGACAGGGATCTATACACTGAAGCTTTCTTT. The encoded protein is CASSDRDLYTEAFF.

The V call is TRBV20-1, the J call TRBJ2-1, with TRBD1 identical over 11 bases. Germline V gene sequence: CDR1 DFQATT, CDR2 SNEGSKA (reference sequence). V lost 2 bases to trimming and J lost 10 bases; unmatched junction nucleotides: 7. This CDR3 comprises 14 residues. The DNA for the CDR3 is TGCAGTGCTAGAAAGGGACAGGGGGTCGTCGAGCAGTTCTTC. Translating it yields CSARKGQGVVEQFF.

In this sample, this clonotype turned up many times. The chain carries TRBV6-5 and TRBJ2-7; TRBD1 might be the D (6 bases). The germline V gene encodes CDR1 MNHEY and CDR2 SVGAGI. V lost 2 bases, J lost 1 base, and 15 bases lay in between. This CDR3 contains 16 residues. The DNA of the CDR3 is TGTGCCAGCAGTTACCATCCACAGGGTTCTTCCTACGAGCAGTACTTC. As protein: CASSYHPQGSSYEQYF.

There are a few counts of this clonotype. The V and J genes are TRBV19 and TRBJ1-2; 7 bases agree with TRBD1. The CDR3 covers 14 residues. J lost 8 bases, V lost 3 bases, and 9 bases had no gene match. Germline CDR1 reads LNHDA; CDR2 reads SQIVND (reference sequence). The CDR3: CASSIRRQGEGYTF. CDR3 in DNA: TGTGCCAGTAGTATCCGGCGGCAGGGGGAAGGCTACACCTTC.

This chain uses TRBV11-2 with TRBJ1-2; D gene unclear. The CDR3 has 16 residues. Trimming took 8 bases from V and 2 from J, leaving 21 bases between them. Germline V gene data show CDR1 as SGHAT and CDR2 as FQNNGV. The CDR3 coding sequence is TGTGCCAGCGGCCATATCCGATACAGCCCAAACTATGGCTACACCTTC. Residues: CASGHIRYSPNYGYTF. The full variable domain, rest sourced from reference TRBV11-2 and TRBJ1-2, is EAGVAQSPRYKIIEKRQSVAFWCNPISGHATLYWYQQILGQGPKLLIQFQNNGVVDDSQLPKDRFSAERLKGVDSTLKIQPAKLEDSAVYLCASGHIRYSPNYGYTFGSGTRLTVV.

This clonotype was counted at least ten times. J is TRBJ1-2 and V is TRBV6-4, with 9 bases matching TRBD1. The V gene's germline CDR1 is MRHNA and CDR2 SNTAGT. This CDR3 spans 12 amino acids. J gave up 9 bases and V 5 bases, and 4 bases lay outside the gene matches. The CDR3: CASSQTGGSYTF. Written as DNA, the CDR3 is TGTGCCAGCAGTCAGACAGGGGGTAGCTACACCTTC.

The chain has TRBV5-1 and TRBJ2-7, with 13 bases that match TRBD2. The CDR3 sequence is 15 residues long. V shed 4 bases and J 5 bases; nucleotides not matched to a gene: 6. Germline V gene lookup returns CDR1 SGHRS and CDR2 YFSETQ. DNA for the CDR3: TGCGCCAGCAGCCCTGGACTAGCGGGAGTCCACGAGCAGTACTTC. It encodes CASSPGLAGVHEQYF.

This clonotype was recorded many times. V is TRBV20-1 and J is TRBJ2-7; possibly TRBD1 or TRBD2 for D (5 bases each). The length of the CDR3 is 12 residues. V was pared by 3 bases and J by 4 bases, with 10 bases between. The germline V gene has CDR1 DFQATT and CDR2 SNEGSKA (reference sequence). The CDR3 nucleotides read TGCAGTGCTAGGGCCGGGACGTACGAGCAGTACTTC. It translates to CSARAGTYEQYF.